This T cell receptor (beta chain) was profiled in a study of T cell responses to AZD1222 COVID-19 vaccine. Notes on this clone: Its matching antigen is unknown.

The length of the CDR3 is 12 residues. V dropped 6 bases and J dropped 5 bases, with 11 bases sitting between them. Looked up from germline, CDR1 is SNHLY and CDR2 is FYNNEI. Whole-study results and caveats: No repertoire was sampled before or during the peak T cell response, only after it. White British donors predominated, females outnumbered males, and clonal diversity was possibly underestimated. Close to half of all spike-specific TCRs reportedly target regions of the variants that are unmutated.

Sequencing was performed with immunoSEQ multiplex PCR; in TCRdb, only in-frame clones are kept and a portion is missing. In the table there are 250,000 to 300,000 clones, almost 95% of which are singletons. The chain combines TRBV2 with TRBJ2-7; tentatively, D is TRBD2 (5 bases). Sequencing used peripheral blood, obtained 28 days after the second AZD1222 dose. This sequence originates from an adult who received the AZD1222 COVID-19 vaccine. The CDR3 reads CASSRSGDEQYF. CDR3 nucleotide sequence: TGTGCCAGCAGCAGGTCCGGGGACGAGCAGTACTTC.